Below are 13 T cell receptor beta chains sequenced from a single sample in a study of OX40 agonist ivuxolimab in advanced cancers. The protocol was immunoSEQ multiplex PCR, while the TCRdb copy is restricted to in-frame clones and leaves out a portion. The sample yields about 50,000 clones, roughly 80% seen once. Sequences were derived from CD4+ or CD8+ T cells sorted from blood, sampled in a trial of the OX40 agonist ivuxolimab. The origin of the receptors is an adult with an advanced solid tumor such as melanoma, head and neck, liver or kidney cancer.

The chain recombines TRBV10-3 with TRBJ1-2, with 10 bases that match TRBD1. J lost 2 bases, V lost 9 bases, and 6 bases had no gene match. Germline V gene lookup returns CDR1 ENHRY and CDR2 SYGVKD. The CDR3 is 14 amino acids. The CDR3 loop is CAIVSDRGNYGYTF. The CDR3 nucleotides read TGTGCCATAGTATCGGACAGGGGGAACTATGGCTACACCTTC.

This clone showed up just a few times. V and J are TRBV6-5 and TRBJ1-1; 7 positions match TRBD1. Germline V gives CDR1 MNHEY, CDR2 SVGAGI. Losses at the gene ends were 7 bases for V and 3 bases for J; bases not matched to a gene: 8. The CDR3 is made up of 14 amino acids. This CDR3 is CASTEQGTDTEAFF. In DNA, the CDR3 is TGTGCCAGCACTGAACAGGGGACTGACACTGAAGCTTTCTTT.

The chain uses TRBV11-2 and TRBJ2-7; TRBD1 matches at 9 bases. This CDR3 is built from 13 residues. V trimming: 8 bases; J trimming: 7 bases; junction bases outside the gene matches: 9. Germline CDR1 and CDR2: SGHAT and FQNNGV. The DNA for the CDR3 is TGTGCCAGCGTCCGGGACAGGGTGTGTGAGCAGTACTTC. It yields the protein CASVRDRVCEQYF. Full variable domain (outside the CDR3, taken from reference TRBV11-2 and TRBJ2-7): EAGVAQSPRYKIIEKRQSVAFWCNPISGHATLYWYQQILGQGPKLLIQFQNNGVVDDSQLPKDRFSAERLKGVDSTLKIQPAKLEDSAVYLCASVRDRVCEQYFGPGTRLTVT.

The V and J genes are TRBV11-3 and TRBJ2-3; D possibly uses TRBD1 or TRBD2 (5 bases each). This CDR3 spans 15 amino acids. With 8 bases removed from V and 3 bases from J, the gap between germline ends came to 18 bases. Germline V gene data show CDR1 as SGHNT and CDR2 as YENEEA. The DNA for the CDR3 is TGTGCCAGCTCCGGGGCACCCCTGGGGACAGATACGCAGTATTTT. Its protein is CASSGAPLGTDTQYF.

The rearrangement joins TRBV6-5 to TRBJ2-7; 14 bases map to TRBD2. V shed 6 bases, J shed 3 bases, and the junction held 1 base outside the gene matches. This CDR3 contains 14 residues. Germline V gene sequence: CDR1 MNHEY, CDR2 SVGAGI. The DNA of the CDR3 is TGTGCCAGCAGGGGGACTAGCGGGAGCTACGAGCAGTACTTC. Protein: CASRGTSGSYEQYF.

J is TRBJ1-1 and V is TRBV5-1, with 8 nucleotides matching TRBD1. This CDR3 is built from 13 residues. V was pared by 2 bases and J by 7 bases, with 4 bases of the junction left unmatched. Germline CDR1 SGHRS, CDR2 YFSETQ. Written as DNA, the CDR3 is TGCGCCAGCAGCTTCGGGGACAGGCTTGAAGCTTTCTTT. The encoded protein is CASSFGDRLEAFF.

This chain's CDR3 is CASSAQLAGTLTYNEQFF. The CDR3 DNA reads as TGTGCCAGCAGTGCACAACTAGCGGGCACCCTTACCTACAATGAGCAGTTCTTC. The rearrangement links TRBV27 to TRBJ2-1; 9 positions agree with TRBD2. Germline CDR1 reads MNHEY; CDR2 reads SMNVEV (reference sequence). This CDR3 is 18 amino acids long. J lost 2 bases, V lost 5 bases, and 13 bases had no gene match.

A few counts support this clone. This sequence joins TRBV5-1 and TRBJ2-5, with D perhaps TRBD1 or TRBD2 (5 bases each). This CDR3 is 15 amino acids long. V lost 0 bases and J 4 bases, leaving 13 bases between the germline ends. Germline CDR1 and CDR2: SGHRS and YFSETQ. CDR3 region: CASSLGVGTAETQYF. The CDR3 DNA reads TGCGCCAGCAGCTTGGGGGTGGGGACGGCAGAGACCCAGTACTTC.

This clone was seen once. The chain carries TRBV29-1 and TRBJ2-3; 11 nucleotides line up with TRBD1. The V segment lost 3 bases and the J segment 8 bases; nucleotides outside the gene matches: 7. Germline V CDR1 and CDR2: SQVTM, ANQGSEA. There are 14 residues in the CDR3. CDR3 coding DNA: TGCAGCGTTGACATCCGAGGGACAGGGGGTACGCAGTATTTT. This translates into CSVDIRGTGGTQYF.

This chain connects TRBV28 to TRBJ2-6, with 11 bases identical to TRBD2. Unmatched junction bases numbered 7, after V lost 5 bases and J lost 4 bases. CDR1 MDHEN and CDR2 SYDVKM come from the germline V gene. There are 17 residues in the CDR3. CDR3 region: CASSRIAGGLGANVLTF. As DNA, the CDR3 is TGTGCCAGCAGTCGAATAGCGGGGGGGCTAGGGGCCAACGTCCTGACTTTC.

This CDR3 reads CASSYSIGGDLGYTF. CDR3 sequence (DNA): TGTGCCAGCAGTTACTCGATTGGGGGAGACTTGGGCTACACCTTC. The chain employs TRBV6-5 and TRBJ1-2; possibly TRBD1 for D (5 bases). CDR3 length: 15 amino acids. V lost 0 bases, J lost 8 bases, and 16 bases lay in between. Germline CDR1 MNHEY, CDR2 SVGAGI.

The chain links TRBV28 to TRBJ2-5; 11 nucleotides match TRBD1. Germline V gene data show CDR1 as MDHEN and CDR2 as SYDVKM. CDR3 length: 15 residues. V lost 6 bases to trimming and J lost 4 bases; unmatched junction nucleotides: 7. CDR3 nucleotides: TGTGCCAGCAGGAAAGGACAGGGGGCTCGAGAGACCCAGTACTTC. Translation: CASRKGQGARETQYF. Together with reference TRBV28 and TRBJ2-5, the CDR3 gives the full variable domain: DVKVTQSSRYLVKRTGEKVFLECVQDMDHENMFWYRQDPGLGLRLIYFSYDVKMKEKGDIPEGYSVSREKKERFSLILESASTNQTSMYLCASRKGQGARETQYFGPGTRLLVL.

The CDR3 loop reads CASSGQGSNEKLFF. The CDR3 DNA is TGTGCCAGCTCAGGACAGGGGTCTAATGAAAAACTGTTTTTT. V is TRBV18 and J is TRBJ1-4, with 9 bases matching TRBD1. Germline CDR1 and CDR2: KGHSH and LQKENI. Unmatched junction bases numbered 1, after V lost 5 bases and J lost 3 bases. There are 14 residues in the CDR3.